This TCR beta chain originates from a study of control samples from healthy donors and cancer patients. Trimming removed 7 bases from V and 4 bases from J, with 19 bases in between. This CDR3 is 15 amino acids long. The V gene's germline CDR1 is LNHDA and CDR2 SQIVND (reference sequence). Using immunoSEQ multiplex PCR, the repertoire was profiled, and TCRdb retains in-frame clones only, with some absent. The sample carries roughly 90,000 clones, approximately 91% recorded once. The TCR was taken from a woman in her forties or fifties with colorectal cancer. The V and J genes are TRBV19 and TRBJ1-2; a weak D match, TRBD1 (5 bases). Sequencing was performed on PBMCs. CDR3 sequence: CASTLGAGLFYGYTF. The CDR3 nucleotides read TGTGCCAGTACCCTTGGGGCAGGGCTCTTCTATGGCTACACCTTC.